Listed here are 29 T cell receptor beta chains from one sample, sequenced in a study of cytomegalovirus exposure and HLA in healthy donors. The study ran its PCR with 60 Vbeta and 13 Jbeta primers. Clones were read by immunoSEQ multiplex PCR, and TCRdb kept only the in-frame ones, dropping some. The sample yields about 160,000 clones, over 75% seen once. Sequencing input: PBMCs. Receptor source: a woman in her twenties or thirties in good health and CMV-seronegative.

The chain recombines TRBV6-5 with TRBJ2-7; 8 positions agree with TRBD2. Germline CDR1 and CDR2: MNHEY and SVGAGI. The CDR3 length is 16 residues. The trim removed 0 bases at V and 0 bases at J, leaving 4 bases unmatched. The CDR3: CASSYSERGPSYEQYF. In DNA form, the CDR3 reads TGTGCCAGCAGTTACTCGGAGCGGGGGCCCTCCTACGAGCAGTACTTC.

The J gene is TRBJ1-5, the V gene TRBV6-1; a weak D match, TRBD1 (5 bases). The CDR3 spans 13 residues. Germline assignment: CDR1 MNHNS and CDR2 SASEGT. V gave up 3 bases and J gave up 11 bases, with 14 bases separating them. The CDR3: CASSEVQGLAQHF. The DNA of the CDR3 is TGTGCCAGCAGTGAGGTTCAGGGACTGGCCCAGCATTTT.

For the CDR3, the DNA is TGTGCCAGCAGCTTGGTCGGCCAGGGAGGGACCGGGGAGCTGTTTTTT. It encodes CASSLVGQGGTGELFF. The chain combines TRBV5-6 with TRBJ2-2, with 7 nucleotides matching TRBD2. V shed 0 bases, J shed 5 bases, and the junction held 7 bases outside the gene matches. The CDR3 runs to 16 residues. Germline V gene sequence: CDR1 SGHDT, CDR2 YYEEEE.

With regard to this clone: Germline is not matched at one junction end, which may reflect a read error. The chain joins TRBV7-8 to TRBJ2-6, with D possibly being TRBD1 (6 bases). This CDR3 spans 15 amino acids. Germline V gene data show CDR1 as SGHVS and CDR2 as FQNEAQ. CDR3 nucleotides: TGTGCCAGCAGACCAACAGGGTCCGGGGCCAACGGCCTGACTTTC. It is translated as CASRPTGSGANGLTF.

The chain employs TRBV5-4 and TRBJ2-2; perhaps TRBD2 as D (6 bases). The CDR3 spans 16 residues. V lost 3 bases and J 2 bases, leaving 14 bases between the germline ends. The germline CDR1 and CDR2 sequences are SGHNT and YYREEE (reference sequence). The CDR3 region is CASSSGLTLNTGELFF. CDR3 DNA: TGTGCCAGCAGCTCGGGACTCACATTAAACACCGGGGAGCTGTTTTTT.

V usage is TRBV5-6 and J usage is TRBJ2-7; D may be TRBD1 (5 bases). This CDR3 region has 15 residues. Germline-derived CDR1 and CDR2 are SGHDT and YYEEEE. Between the trimmed V and J ends, which lost 0 bases and 3 bases, there was a span of 13 bases. The CDR3 reads CASSLVGREVYEQYF. For the CDR3, the DNA is TGTGCCAGCAGCTTGGTGGGCAGGGAAGTCTACGAGCAGTACTTC. The variable domain in full, completed from reference TRBV5-6 and TRBJ2-7, reads DAGVTQSPTHLIKTRGQQVTLRCSPKSGHDTVSWYQQALGQGPQFIFQYYEEEERQRGNFPDRFSGHQFPNYSSELNVNALLLGDSALYLCASSLVGREVYEQYFGPGTRLTVT.

J is TRBJ2-4 and V is TRBV7-2; 9 nucleotides line up with TRBD1. Germline V lookup: CDR1 SGHTA, CDR2 FQGNSA. The CDR3 contains 17 residues. V lost 1 base, J lost 2 bases, and 6 bases stayed unmatched. This chain's CDR3 is CASSLVTGGVTKNIQYF. As DNA, the CDR3 is TGTGCCAGCAGCTTAGTAACAGGGGGCGTTACCAAAAACATTCAGTACTTC.

The genes are TRBV10-1 and TRBJ1-5, with 7 positions matching TRBD1. Germline loops: CDR1 WNHNN, CDR2 SYGVQD (reference sequence). V lost 2 bases to trimming and J lost 5 bases; unmatched junction nucleotides: 3. The CDR3 sequence is 14 residues long. CDR3 DNA: TGCGCCAGCAGTGAGAAGGGGGCTGATCAGCCCCAGCATTTT. This codes for CASSEKGADQPQHF.

V gene TRBV28 combines with J gene TRBJ1-4; 7 nucleotides agree with TRBD1. Germline CDR1 reads MDHEN; CDR2 reads SYDVKM. V gave up 4 bases and J gave up 5 bases; unmatched junction bases: 4. The CDR3 sequence is 14 residues long. CDR3 sequence reads: CASSYRQGNEKLFF. CDR3 coding DNA: TGTGCCAGCAGTTACCGACAGGGCAATGAAAAACTGTTTTTT.

V gene TRBV5-1 combines with J gene TRBJ2-1; D perhaps matches TRBD2 (7 bases). The CDR3 spans 13 residues. The germline gives CDR1 SGHRS, CDR2 YFSETQ. Deletions cut 4 bases from V and 8 bases from J, with 13 bases between. CDR3 protein: CASSRGGADEQFF. The DNA for the CDR3 is TGCGCCAGCAGCAGGGGGGGGGCCGATGAGCAGTTCTTC.

This clone was recorded once. The V call is TRBV30, the J call TRBJ2-3; 12 nucleotides align to TRBD1. Trimming removed 1 base from V and 4 bases from J; junction bases left unmatched: 3. Germline CDR1 reads GTSNPN; CDR2 reads SVGIG (reference sequence). The CDR3 is 15 residues long. CDR3 in DNA: TGTGCCTGGAGTGCTGGGACAGGGGGCTCAGATACGCAGTATTTT. Translated, it gives CAWSAGTGGSDTQYF. The whole variable domain, filled in from reference TRBV30 and TRBJ2-3, reads SQTIHQWPATLVQPVGSPLSLECTVEGTSNPNLYWYRQAAGRGLQLLFYSVGIGQISSEVPQNLSASRPQDRQFILSSKKLLLSDSGFYLCAWSAGTGGSDTQYFGPGTRLTVL.

This chain uses TRBV5-8 with TRBJ1-6; no firm D call. Germline loops: CDR1 SGHTS, CDR2 YDEGEE. The V gene lost 0 bases and the J gene lost 7 bases, with 5 bases spanning the gap. The CDR3 totals 13 residues. The CDR3 sequence: CASSLAVNSPLHF. The CDR3 DNA is TGTGCCAGCAGCTTGGCAGTCAATTCACCCCTCCACTTT.

The table lists this clone with a count of one. The rearrangement links TRBV7-9 to TRBJ1-5, with TRBD1 matching 8 bases. Germline CDR1 SEHNR, CDR2 FQNEAQ (reference sequence). With 5 bases clipped from V and 1 base from J, the junction kept 7 bases outside the gene matches. CDR3 length equals 16 residues. The CDR3 loop reads CASSVGQGISNQPQHF. CDR3 nucleotides: TGTGCCAGCAGCGTCGGACAGGGTATAAGCAATCAGCCCCAGCATTTT.

The chain is built from TRBV6-6 and TRBJ2-7; TRBD2 matches at 8 bases. The germline V gene encodes CDR1 MNHNY and CDR2 SVGAGI (reference sequence). CDR3 size: 15 residues. The V segment lost 6 bases and the J segment 2 bases; nucleotides outside the gene matches: 9. CDR3 sequence reads: CASSGGGPFAYEQYF. The CDR3 DNA sequence: TGTGCCAGCAGCGGCGGGGGGCCATTCGCCTACGAGCAGTACTTC.

The rearrangement joins TRBV7-3 to TRBJ1-6, with 7 bases identical to TRBD1. The germline V gene encodes CDR1 SGHTA and CDR2 FQGTGA. The CDR3 extends over 14 amino acids. The V segment lost 4 bases and the J segment 8 bases; nucleotides outside the gene matches: 5. CDR3: CASSSTGWDSPLHF. DNA for the CDR3: TGTGCCAGCAGCTCGACAGGGTGGGATTCACCCCTCCACTTT.

This chain joins TRBV2 and TRBJ2-3; 7 bases agree with TRBD2. CDR3 length equals 13 residues. V dropped 8 bases and J dropped 0; count of bases not matched to a gene: 2. CDR1 is SNHLY, CDR2 FYNNEI, per germline. The CDR3 sequence is CASSSGSTDTQYF. In DNA form, the CDR3 reads TGTGCCAGCTCTAGCGGAAGCACAGATACGCAGTATTTT.

The CDR3 region is CASSEAPGAPYGYTF. The CDR3 nucleotides read TGTGCCAGCAGCGAAGCCCCTGGAGCTCCCTATGGCTACACCTTC. The gene calls are TRBV28 and TRBJ1-2; D gene ambiguous. V was pared by 6 bases and J by 4 bases, with 18 bases between. The CDR3 covers 15 residues. The germline V gene has CDR1 MDHEN and CDR2 SYDVKM.

The CDR3 reads CASSLAGGNTEAFF. DNA for the CDR3: TGTGCCAGCAGTTTGGCGGGTGGGAACACTGAAGCTTTCTTT. The chain recombines TRBV27 with TRBJ1-1; no definite D call. The CDR3 has 14 residues. From germline, CDR1 is MNHEY and CDR2 SMNVEV (reference sequence). Trimming stripped 3 bases from V and 1 base from J, with 9 bases between.

The chain combines TRBV1 with TRBJ2-3; TRBD2, the D gene given by the table, was not confirmed from the DNA. TRBV1 is given as a pseudogene. The CDR3 covers 10 residues. CDR3 DNA: TGCACCAGCAGCCAATTCAAGCGTGAGTTT. As protein: CTSSQFKREF.

The chain has TRBV6-1 and TRBJ2-3, with 10 positions matching TRBD2. CDR1 is MNHNS, CDR2 SASEGT, per germline. The CDR3 covers 15 residues. After removal of 6 bases from V and 6 bases from J, the junction contained 9 bases not matched to a gene. The CDR3 protein is CASSPSGGAADTQYF. For the CDR3, the DNA is TGTGCCAGCAGCCCAAGCGGGGGGGCCGCGGATACGCAGTATTTT.

Comment on this clone: A junction boundary mismatches the germline segment, possibly from a read error. The chain links TRBV7-6 to TRBJ1-1; a weak D match, TRBD1 (5 bases). The CDR3 spans 16 residues. Germline V gene sequence: CDR1 SGHVS, CDR2 FNYEAQ. In DNA, the CDR3 is TGTTCCAGCAGCTTAGCATCTTGGAGAAGGGGCCATGAAGCTTTCTTT. It translates to CSSSLASWRRGHEAFF.

As concerns this clone: Other DNA variants within this sample encode the same CDR3. J is TRBJ2-2 and V is TRBV5-1; 7 bases are a match to TRBD1. The CDR3 is made up of 15 amino acids. CDR1 and CDR2 (germline): SGHRS, YFSETQ. V was clipped by 3 bases and J by 0 bases; unmatched bases: 2. The CDR3 sequence: CASSSGQANTGELFF. The DNA for the CDR3 is TGCGCCAGCAGCTCCGGACAGGCGAACACCGGGGAGCTGTTTTTT.

The V gene is TRBV11-3, the J gene TRBJ2-2; D is perhaps TRBD1 (5 bases). Germline V gene sequence: CDR1 SGHNT, CDR2 YENEEA. Trimming shortened V by 1 base and J by 1 base, and 7 bases separated the two germline ends. The CDR3 consists of 15 residues. The CDR3 reads CASSLGQQNTGELFF. The CDR3 region has the DNA TGTGCCAGCAGCTTAGGACAGCAGAACACCGGGGAGCTGTTTTTT.

The genes are TRBV19 and TRBJ1-5, with 8 bases fitting TRBD1. The CDR3 extends over 15 amino acids. V lost 7 bases, J lost 9 bases, and 14 bases stayed unmatched. The germline gives CDR1 LNHDA, CDR2 SQIVND (reference sequence). The CDR3 here is CASTGGGTAGSPQHF. CDR3 DNA sequence: TGTGCCAGTACAGGGGGCGGAACGGCGGGGTCGCCCCAGCATTTT.

V and J are TRBV5-4 and TRBJ1-6, with D unclear. The V and J ends lost 1 base and 9 bases respectively, with 14 bases between them. Germline V gene sequence: CDR1 SGHNT, CDR2 YYREEE (reference sequence). This CDR3 has 15 residues. As DNA, the CDR3 is TGTGCCAGCAGCTTGTCGGGTAATGGCGGTTCACCCCTCCACTTT. It yields the protein CASSLSGNGGSPLHF.

The rearrangement uses TRBV7-6 and TRBJ2-5, with no clear D. Germline CDR1 is SGHVS and CDR2 is FNYEAQ. The V gene lost 3 bases and the J gene lost 4 bases, with 9 bases spanning the gap. The CDR3 loop spans 13 amino acids. The CDR3 spells CASSFRNRETQYF. In DNA form, the CDR3 reads TGTGCCAGCAGCTTCAGAAACAGAGAGACCCAGTACTTC.

The chain employs TRBV7-9 and TRBJ2-1, with TRBD2 matching over 8 bases. V lost 5 bases and J lost 5; bases outside the gene matches: 8. Germline V gene data show CDR1 as SEHNR and CDR2 as FQNEAQ (reference sequence). The CDR3 spans 15 residues. The CDR3 spells CASSQNSGVDNEQFF. The CDR3 region has the DNA TGTGCCAGCAGCCAGAATAGCGGGGTTGACAATGAGCAGTTCTTC.

This clone has more than one count but fewer than ten. The genes are TRBV5-1 and TRBJ1-2; TRBD1 agrees at 9 bases. The CDR3 covers 14 residues. CDR1 is SGHRS and CDR2 is YFSETQ in the germline V gene. Losses at the gene ends were 4 bases for V and 8 bases for J; bases not matched to a gene: 9. The CDR3 sequence: CASSLSGTGYGYTF. The DNA for the CDR3 is TGCGCCAGCAGCCTATCCGGGACAGGGTACGGCTACACCTTC.

The J gene is TRBJ2-7, the V gene TRBV6-5; 7 bases fit TRBD2. The ends lost 3 bases at V and 3 bases at J; junction bases unmatched: 5. The germline V gene encodes CDR1 MNHEY and CDR2 SVGAGI. The CDR3 is made up of 14 amino acids. DNA of the CDR3: TGTGCCAGCAGTTATGAGCGGGGAAGCTACGAGCAGTACTTC. Protein: CASSYERGSYEQYF.